These 10 T cell receptor beta chains originate from one sample sequenced in a study of molecular identifiers for immune sequencing clone quantification. TCRdb independently ran MiXCR on the PCR reads; one entry per CDR3 protein. This table holds about 640,000 distinct CDR3 sequences, just under 20% found once. The sample comprised naive CD8+ T cells from blood, with Jurkat cell RNA spiked in. Subset described: FACS-sorted CD8+CD4-CCR7+CD45RA+ naive T cells. The receptors stem from a human donor in good health. Some libraries in this study had Jurkat cell RNA spiked in.

The table lists this clonotype with many counts. The chain employs TRBV27 and TRBJ2-5; D is perhaps TRBD1 (6 bases). Between the trimmed V and J ends, which lost 5 bases and 9 bases, there was a span of 16 bases. Germline V gene sequence: CDR1 MNHEY, CDR2 SMNVEV (reference sequence). This CDR3 contains 13 residues. The chain's CDR3 is CASSATGFGAQYF. CDR3 sequence (DNA): TGTGCCAGCAGTGCAACAGGGTTTGGGGCCCAGTACTTC.

This clonotype was seen ten or more times. This sequence joins TRBV19 and TRBJ1-5; D gene ambiguous. The CDR3 extends over 15 amino acids. Germline CDR1 LNHDA, CDR2 SQIVND (reference sequence). V was pared by 7 bases and J by 0 bases, with 13 bases between. DNA of the CDR3: TGTGCCAGTACTGAGAGCCCCCATAGCAATCAGCCCCAGCATTTT. The encoded protein is CASTESPHSNQPQHF.

Remarks on this clonotype: This may be a read error, as it is one base from a much larger clone. The CDR3 reads CASSPTTGFQGTQYF. DNA for the CDR3: TGTGCCAGCTCACCCACAACGGGGTTCCAAGGGACCCAGTACTTC. J is TRBJ2-5 and V is TRBV18; D may be TRBD2 (5 bases). Looked up from germline, CDR1 is KGHSH and CDR2 is LQKENI. The CDR3 spans 15 residues.

This clonotype was counted many times. The V and J genes are TRBV29-1 and TRBJ2-7; D is unclear. Germline V gives CDR1 SQVTM, CDR2 ANQGSEA. The CDR3 is made up of 11 amino acids. Trimming removed 4 bases at V and 3 bases at J, with 7 bases between. As DNA, the CDR3 is TGCAGCGTTGCGGAGTACTACGAGCAGTACTTC. Its protein product is CSVAEYYEQYF.

This clonotype has ten or more counts. The chain employs TRBV4-2 and TRBJ2-7; 10 bases align to TRBD2. Germline trimming cut 1 base from V and 3 bases from J; bases unmatched to any gene: 6. The CDR3 sequence is 16 residues long. Germline values: CDR1 LGHNA, CDR2 YNFKEQ. CDR3 coding DNA: TGTGCCAGCAGCCAAGCCGCGGCTAGCGGGAGCTACGAGCAGTACTTC. Protein: CASSQAAASGSYEQYF.

This clonotype was found a few times. A much larger clonotype is one base distant, so this may be a read error. This chain joins TRBV5-1 and TRBJ2-3; D is unresolved. Germline V gene lookup returns CDR1 SGHRS and CDR2 YFSETQ. V was pared by 3 bases and J by 9 bases, with 26 bases between. CDR3 length: 17 residues. The CDR3 DNA reads TGCGCCAGCAGCTCGTCAAACGTAAGGGTCTCCCAAAGGACGCAGTATTTT. It codes for CASSSSNVRVSQRTQYF.

In its sample, this clonotype was seen a few times. V and J are TRBV11-2 and TRBJ2-1; 11 bases align to TRBD2. The CDR3 runs to 15 residues. The V gene end was trimmed by 5 bases and the J gene end by 6 bases; junction bases not matched to a gene: 6. The germline V gene encodes CDR1 SGHAT and CDR2 FQNNGV. The CDR3 nucleotides are TGTGCCAGCAGCCTTAGCGGGGGGGCAGTCAATGAGCAGTTCTTC. This encodes CASSLSGGAVNEQFF.

This clonotype was observed a few times. The rearrangement joins TRBV4-3 to TRBJ1-6; D unresolved. Germline values: CDR1 LGHNA, CDR2 YSLEER. CDR3 length: 16 residues. Between the trimmed V and J ends, which lost 0 bases and 9 bases, there was a span of 15 bases. CDR3: CASSQDGPGSGSPLHF. In DNA, the CDR3 is TGCGCCAGCAGCCAAGATGGGCCGGGATCAGGTTCACCCCTCCACTTT.

This clonotype showed up many times. The J gene is TRBJ2-7, the V gene TRBV12-3 or TRBV12-4; 7 nucleotides agree with TRBD1. The CDR3 sequence is 16 residues long. The V gene end was trimmed by 5 bases and the J gene end by 0 bases; junction bases not matched to a gene: 10. This CDR3 reads CASSPGDSKSSYEQYF. CDR3 DNA sequence: TGTGCCAGCAGTCCCGGGGACAGTAAAAGCTCCTACGAGCAGTACTTC.

Details on this clonotype: It may be a read error: a sequence one base away is much more abundant. The chain employs TRBV4-1 and TRBJ1-5; possible D gene TRBD1, 6 bases. CDR1 MGHRA and CDR2 YSYEKL come from the germline V gene. V gave up 1 base and J gave up 6 bases, with 10 bases separating them. The CDR3 is made up of 14 amino acids. CDR3 coding DNA: TGCGCCAGCAGCCAAGTACAGGGTGGTCAGCCCCAGCATTTT. Residues: CASSQVQGGQPQHF.